The clone carrying this T cell receptor beta chain was counted at least ten times. Its antigen is unknown. The V end lost 2 bases, the J end lost 2 bases, and 13 bases lay between the germline ends. CDR3 length: 15 amino acids. Germline V gives CDR1 SGHRS, CDR2 YFSETQ. Through template switching, a universal primer site was introduced, and the cDNA contained unique molecular identifiers. TCRdb independently ran MiXCR on the 5' RACE reads; one entry per CDR3 protein. The table records approximately 890,000 distinct CDR3 sequences, roughly an eighth of them present only once. This specimen belongs to a study of identical twins. Findings and limits, study-wide: Analyses of zero insertions could, in part, be confounded by invariant MAIT and iNKT cells. Out-of-frame alpha sequences shared between twins exhibited an excess of low generation probability.

These records were also assigned to another study, of yellow fever vaccine responses in identical twins. That publication notes: A vaccine T cell response that seemed partly convergent and partly personalized was reported in twins.

The chain joins TRBV5-1 to TRBJ1-1; tentatively, D is TRBD1 (6 bases). Specimen: PBMCs. The source of this sequence is a young woman in good health. CDR3 residues: CASSLSRQANTEAFF. The CDR3 bases are TGCGCCAGCAGCTTATCACGACAGGCCAACACTGAAGCTTTCTTT.